What follows describes a single TCR beta chain. The data originate from a study of blood T cell repertoires in COVID-19. This CDR3 has 14 residues. CDR1 is LNHDA and CDR2 is SQIVND in the germline V gene (reference sequence). Trimming took 1 base from V and 5 from J; bases not matched to a gene: 4. The protocol was immunoSEQ multiplex PCR, while the TCRdb copy is restricted to in-frame clones and leaves out a portion. The sample has about 160,000 clones; approximately 90% are singletons. Recruitment covered about 25 US areas and drew participants whose ages spanned roughly 18 to 100 years. Cohorts were determined from participant-reported clinical history. Recovery among Cohort 3 donors was established by two negative PCRs, clearance, or symptom resolution.

Sequencing input: PBMCs or T cells enriched from blood (not recorded which). The chain recombines TRBV19 with TRBJ2-7; 8 positions agree with TRBD2. This receptor was taken from a woman aged 45-59 years who had recovered from COVID-19. The CDR3 DNA follows: TGTGCCAGTAGTATAGTCGGGGGGGTAAACGAGCAGTACTTC. This encodes CASSIVGGVNEQYF.